A single sample gave rise to the 26 T cell receptor beta chains below, sequenced in a study of blood T cell repertoires in COVID-19. Clones were sequenced by immunoSEQ multiplex PCR, and TCRdb holds only the in-frame ones, with some missing. The profile shows around 290,000 clones, around 87% of them singletons. The sample consisted of peripheral blood. The receptors were sampled from a woman aged 45-65 years who had recovered from COVID-19.

The chain recombines TRBV27 with TRBJ1-4; D remains unclear. CDR1 MNHEY and CDR2 SMNVEV come from the germline V gene (reference sequence). The V end was cut by 3 bases, the J end by 7 bases, with 12 bases between. The CDR3 runs 14 residues. CDR3 protein: CASSLGRQVEKLFF. CDR3 DNA sequence: TGTGCCAGCAGTTTGGGCAGGCAGGTTGAAAAACTGTTTTTT.

This sequence joins TRBV4-1 and TRBJ1-6; 9 bases line up with TRBD1. Germline loops: CDR1 MGHRA, CDR2 YSYEKL. Trimming took 0 bases from V and 6 from J; bases not matched to a gene: 9. CDR3 size: 18 residues. The DNA of the CDR3 is TGCGCCAGCAGCCAAGATTCAGGACAGGGGCATACTAATTCACCCCTCCACTTT. Translating gives CASSQDSGQGHTNSPLHF.

V usage is TRBV30 and J usage is TRBJ2-5; 8 bases line up with TRBD2. The ends lost 2 bases at V and 3 bases at J; junction bases unmatched: 5. The germline V gene encodes CDR1 GTSNPN and CDR2 SVGIG (reference sequence). The length of the CDR3 is 14 residues. The CDR3 loop is CAWSRAAGEETQYF. CDR3 nucleotides: TGTGCCTGGAGTCGAGCAGCGGGGGAAGAGACCCAGTACTTC.

V and J are TRBV27 and TRBJ2-7; D may be TRBD1 (5 bases). CDR1 and CDR2 from the germline V gene are MNHEY and SMNVEV (reference sequence). Trimming stripped 2 bases from V and 4 bases from J, with 9 bases between. The CDR3 sequence is 13 residues long. CDR3 bases: TGTGCCAGCAGTTTAAAGGGGCCATACGAGCAGTACTTC. As protein: CASSLKGPYEQYF.

The chain recombines TRBV15 with TRBJ1-2; D is perhaps TRBD1 (5 bases). CDR1 is LNHNV and CDR2 is YYDKDF in the germline V gene (reference sequence). With 1 base removed from V and 2 bases from J, the gap between germline ends came to 20 bases. The CDR3 length is 18 residues. The CDR3 DNA is TGTGCCACCAGCAGAGTCCTTCAGAAGAGGCAGGGCAACTATGGCTACACCTTC. The encoded protein is CATSRVLQKRQGNYGYTF.

The rearrangement links TRBV5-4 to TRBJ2-2, with 9 bases that match TRBD1. The CDR3 contains 16 residues. J gave up 5 bases and V 4 bases, and 9 bases lay outside the gene matches. Germline-derived CDR1 and CDR2 are SGHNT and YYREEE (reference sequence). The CDR3 loop reads CASSPGQGKATGELFF. CDR3 bases: TGTGCCAGCAGCCCCGGACAGGGGAAGGCGACCGGGGAGCTGTTTTTT.

The chain combines TRBV4-3 with TRBJ2-3; 8 positions agree with TRBD2. With V trimmed by 5 bases and J by 3 bases, 4 bases remained unmatched. The CDR3 runs to 14 residues. From germline, CDR1 is LGHNA and CDR2 YSLEER. This CDR3 is CASSERGLTDTQYF. The CDR3 DNA reads TGCGCCAGCAGCGAGCGGGGGCTTACAGATACGCAGTATTTT.

The chain recombines TRBV6-2 or TRBV6-3 with TRBJ1-5, with D unclear. Per germline, CDR1 MNHEY and CDR2 SVGEGT. The CDR3 consists of 13 residues. The V end was cut by 6 bases, the J end by 9 bases, with 15 bases between. In DNA, the CDR3 is TGTGCCAGCAGACCTTACTCCGGGATGCCCCAGCATTTT. Protein: CASRPYSGMPQHF.

This chain joins TRBV12-5 and TRBJ1-1; D uncertain. V was trimmed by 6 bases and J by 2 bases, leaving 4 bases between them. CDR3 length equals 11 residues. From germline, CDR1 is LGHNT and CDR2 FRNRAP. The CDR3 region has the DNA TGTGCTAGTGGACATAACACTGAAGCTTTCTTT. Its translation is CASGHNTEAFF. The full variable domain, in which reference TRBV12-5 and TRBJ1-1 provide the parts outside the CDR3, is DARVTQTPRHKVTEMGQEVTMRCQPILGHNTVFWYRQTMMQGLELLAYFRNRAPLDDSGMPKDRFSAEMPDATLATLKIQPSEPRDSAVYFCASGHNTEAFFGQGTRLTVV.

The rearrangement joins TRBV27 to TRBJ2-5; D is undetermined. The CDR3 spans 13 residues. Germline-derived CDR1 and CDR2 are MNHEY and SMNVEV (reference sequence). V lost 2 bases and J lost 2, with 6 bases in between. The CDR3 region has the DNA TGTGCCAGCAGTTTACGGAGACAAGAGACCCAGTACTTC. Translating gives CASSLRRQETQYF.

V usage is TRBV27 and J usage is TRBJ1-2; TRBD1 aligns across 8 bases. After removal of 6 bases from V and 4 bases from J, the junction contained 7 bases not matched to a gene. There are 14 residues in the CDR3. CDR1 is MNHEY, CDR2 SMNVEV, per germline (reference sequence). The CDR3 DNA is TGTGCCAGCAGACAGGGGGGAGGAATCTATGGCTACACCTTC. Translation: CASRQGGGIYGYTF.

The chain joins TRBV6-4 to TRBJ2-7; 10 bases are shared with TRBD2. Looked up from germline, CDR1 is MRHNA and CDR2 is SNTAGT. Germline trimming cut 4 bases from V and 6 bases from J; bases unmatched to any gene: 3. The CDR3 sequence is 13 residues long. The CDR3 DNA follows: TGTGCCAGCAGTGGAACTAGCGGGACCGAGCAGTACTTC. The encoded protein is CASSGTSGTEQYF.

The chain carries TRBV7-2 and TRBJ2-7; the match to TRBD1 covers 8 bases. The CDR3 totals 14 residues. CDR1 SGHTA and CDR2 FQGNSA come from the germline V gene. The J segment lost 1 base and the V segment lost 6 bases, leaving 5 bases of the junction unmatched. The CDR3 reads CASSLDRESYEQYF. CDR3 nucleotides: TGTGCCAGCAGTTTGGACAGGGAATCCTACGAGCAGTACTTC.

V and J are TRBV7-9 and TRBJ2-7, with 7 positions matching TRBD1. The J segment lost 2 bases and the V segment lost 5 bases, leaving 6 bases of the junction unmatched. The CDR3 runs 14 residues. Germline-derived CDR1 and CDR2 are SEHNR and FQNEAQ (reference sequence). The CDR3 region has the DNA TGTGCCAGCAGCGCTGGGACAGAAGCCTACGAGCAGTACTTC. Amino acid sequence: CASSAGTEAYEQYF.

The rearrangement joins TRBV28 to TRBJ2-5; weak D call: TRBD1 (5 bases). This CDR3 contains 14 residues. Between the trimmed V and J ends, which lost 2 bases and 3 bases, there was a span of 10 bases. Germline values: CDR1 MDHEN, CDR2 SYDVKM. This chain's CDR3 is CASSLTPTEETQYF. CDR3 in DNA: TGTGCCAGCAGTTTAACCCCGACAGAAGAGACCCAGTACTTC.

This rearrangement joins TRBV2 to TRBJ2-7; D is undetermined. Germline V gene sequence: CDR1 SNHLY, CDR2 FYNNEI. CDR3 length equals 11 residues. V lost 4 bases, J lost 7 bases, and 8 bases lay in between. The DNA of the CDR3 is TGTGCCAGCAGTGTGGGCTGGGAGCAGTACTTC. Translating it yields CASSVGWEQYF.

The rearrangement joins TRBV4-3 to TRBJ1-4; 8 bases agree with TRBD1. Germline CDR1 and CDR2: LGHNA and YSLEER. This CDR3 region has 15 residues. V dropped 2 bases and J dropped 8; count of bases not matched to a gene: 7. The CDR3 loop is CASSQHHRGGEKLFF. CDR3 coding DNA: TGCGCCAGCAGCCAACATCACAGGGGGGGGGAAAAACTGTTTTTT.

V is TRBV5-6 and J is TRBJ2-7, with D tentatively TRBD2 (7 bases). Looked up from germline, CDR1 is SGHDT and CDR2 is YYEEEE. CDR3 length equals 15 residues. Trimming shortened V by 7 bases and J by 0 bases, and 17 bases separated the two germline ends. The CDR3, as DNA: TGTGCCAGCGCTCAAGGGGGACTAAACTCCTACGAGCAGTACTTC. It translates to CASAQGGLNSYEQYF. Variable domain in full (rest from reference TRBV5-6 and TRBJ2-7): DAGVTQSPTHLIKTRGQQVTLRCSPKSGHDTVSWYQQALGQGPQFIFQYYEEEERQRGNFPDRFSGHQFPNYSSELNVNALLLGDSALYLCASAQGGLNSYEQYFGPGTRLTVT.

This chain uses TRBV7-9 with TRBJ2-5; D is unresolved. V was shortened by 4 bases and J by 5 bases, with 11 bases between the two germline ends. This CDR3 is 13 amino acids long. Germline loops: CDR1 SEHNR, CDR2 FQNEAQ (reference sequence). CDR3 nucleotide sequence: TGTGCCAGCAGCTACGCGAGGTTTGAGACCCAGTACTTC. Translation gives CASSYARFETQYF.

V and J are TRBV7-8 and TRBJ2-3; 10 positions agree with TRBD2. The germline gives CDR1 SGHVS, CDR2 FQNEAQ. The CDR3 has 16 amino acids. V trimming: 2 bases; J trimming: 5 bases; junction bases outside the gene matches: 7. The CDR3, as DNA: TGTGCCAGCAGCTTAAACCTAGCGGGAGTCAGAGATACGCAGTATTTT. Translated, it gives CASSLNLAGVRDTQYF.

The DNA of the CDR3 is TGTGCCAGCAGCCCGGGGGGGGTCGGGGAGCTGTTTTTT. It specifies CASSPGGVGELFF. This sequence joins TRBV7-2 and TRBJ2-2; 8 nucleotides agree with TRBD2. The trim removed 5 bases at V and 7 bases at J, leaving 3 bases unmatched. Germline loops: CDR1 SGHTA, CDR2 FQGNSA. The CDR3 contains 13 residues.

V is TRBV7-2 and J is TRBJ2-2; the match to TRBD2 covers 8 bases. Trimming removed 1 base from V and 8 bases from J; junction bases left unmatched: 3. The CDR3 is made up of 14 amino acids. Germline V CDR1 and CDR2: SGHTA, FQGNSA. CDR3 sequence: CASSLVSSGGELFF. The CDR3 DNA follows: TGTGCCAGCAGCTTAGTGTCTAGCGGGGGGGAGCTGTTTTTT.

The chain has TRBV28 and TRBJ2-1, with 9 positions matching TRBD1. Unmatched junction bases numbered 10, after V lost 6 bases and J lost 7 bases. The CDR3 spans 15 residues. CDR1 is MDHEN and CDR2 is SYDVKM in the germline V gene. This CDR3 reads CASSPRDRVGNEQFF. Written as DNA, the CDR3 is TGTGCCAGCAGCCCACGGGACAGGGTTGGAAATGAGCAGTTCTTC.

The chain joins TRBV3-1 (or the pseudogene TRBV3-2) to TRBJ2-2; 11 bases line up with TRBD2. CDR3 length: 16 amino acids. Trimming took 8 bases from V and 0 from J; bases not matched to a gene: 5. Germline V CDR1 and CDR2: LGHDT, YNNKEL (reference sequence). For the CDR3, the DNA is TGTGCCAGCGATTCGACTAGCGGGACGAACACCGGGGAGCTGTTTTTT. This encodes CASDSTSGTNTGELFF.

V gene TRBV19 combines with J gene TRBJ1-2; 7 bases line up with TRBD1. The J segment lost 5 bases and the V segment lost 5 bases, leaving 5 bases of the junction unmatched. There are 13 residues in the CDR3. From germline, CDR1 is LNHDA and CDR2 SQIVND (reference sequence). CDR3 residues: CASSGGQNYGYTF. The DNA of the CDR3 is TGTGCCAGTAGTGGGGGACAGAATTATGGCTACACCTTC.

The chain recombines TRBV28 with TRBJ2-2; D remains ambiguous. The V and J ends lost 6 bases and 1 base respectively, with 12 bases between them. This CDR3 region has 15 residues. Germline CDR1 and CDR2: MDHEN and SYDVKM. CDR3 region: CASSPTGLNTGELFF. The DNA of the CDR3 is TGTGCCAGCAGCCCCACCGGGTTGAACACCGGGGAGCTGTTTTTT.